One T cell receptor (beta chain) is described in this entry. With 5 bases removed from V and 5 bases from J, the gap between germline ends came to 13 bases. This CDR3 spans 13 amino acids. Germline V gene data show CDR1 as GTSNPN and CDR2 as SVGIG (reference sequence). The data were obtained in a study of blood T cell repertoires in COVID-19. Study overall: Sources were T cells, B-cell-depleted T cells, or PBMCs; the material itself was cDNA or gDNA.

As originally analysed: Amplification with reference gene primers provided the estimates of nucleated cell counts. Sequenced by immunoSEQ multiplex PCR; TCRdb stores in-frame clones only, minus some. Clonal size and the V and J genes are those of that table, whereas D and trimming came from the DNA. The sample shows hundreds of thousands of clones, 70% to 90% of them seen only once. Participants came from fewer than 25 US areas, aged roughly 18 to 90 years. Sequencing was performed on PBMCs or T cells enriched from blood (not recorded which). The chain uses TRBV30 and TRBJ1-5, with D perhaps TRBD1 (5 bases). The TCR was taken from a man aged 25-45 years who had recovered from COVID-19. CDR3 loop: CAWSQGRDQPQHF. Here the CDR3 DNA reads TGTGCCTGGTCTCAGGGAAGGGATCAGCCCCAGCATTTT.